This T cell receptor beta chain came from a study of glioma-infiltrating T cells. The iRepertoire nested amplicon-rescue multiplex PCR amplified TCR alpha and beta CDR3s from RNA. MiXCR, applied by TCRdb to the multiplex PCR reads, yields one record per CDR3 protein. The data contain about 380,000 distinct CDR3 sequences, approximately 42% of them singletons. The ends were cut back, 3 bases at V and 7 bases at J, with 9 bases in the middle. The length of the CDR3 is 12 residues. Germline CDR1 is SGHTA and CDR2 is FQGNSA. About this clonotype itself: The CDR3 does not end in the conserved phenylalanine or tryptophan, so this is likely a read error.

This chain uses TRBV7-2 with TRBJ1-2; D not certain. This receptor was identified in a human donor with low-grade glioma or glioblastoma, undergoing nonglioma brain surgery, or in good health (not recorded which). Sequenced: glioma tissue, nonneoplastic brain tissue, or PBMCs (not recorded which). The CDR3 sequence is CASSLTGSGYTL. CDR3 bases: TGTGCCAGCAGCTTGACGGGTAGTGGCTACACCCTA.